This entry lists 12 T cell receptor beta chains sequenced from one sample in a study of blood T cell repertoires in COVID-19. Clones were read by immunoSEQ multiplex PCR, and TCRdb kept only the in-frame ones, dropping some. The table includes over 300,000 clones, 70% to 90% detected once. The sample taken for sequencing was PBMCs or T cells enriched from blood (not recorded which). Receptor source: a young man who had recovered from COVID-19.

The chain employs TRBV11-2 and TRBJ1-1; D is ambiguous. The CDR3 has 14 amino acids. V was shortened by 6 bases and J by 0 bases, with 11 bases between the two germline ends. Germline V gives CDR1 SGHAT, CDR2 FQNNGV. CDR3 sequence reads: CASRRAGMNTEAFF. CDR3 nucleotide sequence: TGTGCCAGCAGGCGAGCGGGAATGAACACTGAAGCTTTCTTT.

The rearrangement joins TRBV6-5 to TRBJ1-2; D gene uncertain. V lost 10 bases to trimming and J lost 4 bases, with 7 bases between them. This CDR3 spans 10 amino acids. Per germline, CDR1 MNHEY and CDR2 SVGAGI. The CDR3 here is CATSPYGYTF. The CDR3 DNA reads as TGTGCCACGAGTCCCTATGGCTACACCTTC.

This sequence joins TRBV7-9 and TRBJ2-7; D may be TRBD2 (6 bases). The CDR3 has 12 residues. Trimming cost V 1 base and J 7 bases, with 8 bases left between them. Germline loops: CDR1 SEHNR, CDR2 FQNEAQ (reference sequence). The CDR3 sequence is CASSLGGREQYF. CDR3 in DNA: TGTGCCAGCAGCTTAGGTGGGAGGGAGCAGTACTTC. Using reference TRBV7-9 and TRBJ2-7 for the parts outside the CDR3, the full variable domain is DTGVSQNPRHKITKRGQNVTFRCDPISEHNRLYWYRQTLGQGPEFLTYFQNEAQLEKSRLLSDRFSAERPKGSFSTLEIQRTEQGDSAMYLCASSLGGREQYFGPGTRLTVT.

The J gene is TRBJ2-3, the V gene TRBV3-1 (or the pseudogene TRBV3-2), with TRBD2 identical over 11 bases. CDR1 LGHDT and CDR2 YNNKEL come from the germline V gene (reference sequence). The CDR3 is 16 residues long. Trimming removed 4 bases from V and 0 bases from J; junction bases left unmatched: 3. CDR3 in DNA: TGTGCCAGCAGCCCTAGCGGGGGGACCAGCACAGATACGCAGTATTTT. Translating gives CASSPSGGTSTDTQYF.

The gene calls are TRBV2 and TRBJ2-7; D possibly corresponds to TRBD2 (6 bases). Trimming removed 6 bases at V and 10 bases at J, with 16 bases between. The CDR3 is made up of 12 amino acids. CDR1 and CDR2 (germline): SNHLY, FYNNEI. Here the CDR3 reads CASREGTRRQYF. The CDR3 DNA sequence: TGTGCCAGCAGGGAGGGGACTCGGCGACAGTACTTC.

V is TRBV9 and J is TRBJ2-7; the match to TRBD2 covers 9 bases. This CDR3 comprises 15 residues. The trim removed 4 bases at V and 5 bases at J, leaving 10 bases unmatched. CDR1 is SGDLS and CDR2 is YYNGEE in the germline V gene. DNA of the CDR3: TGTGCCAGCAGCCCCCTCGGGACTAGCATACACGAGCAGTACTTC. Its protein is CASSPLGTSIHEQYF.

The chain links TRBV5-4 to TRBJ1-1, with 7 bases matching TRBD1. With 5 bases clipped from V and 1 base from J, the junction kept 5 bases outside the gene matches. This CDR3 spans 14 amino acids. The germline gives CDR1 SGHNT, CDR2 YYREEE (reference sequence). The DNA for the CDR3 is TGTGCCAGCAGTAGGGGACAGAGGAACACTGAAGCTTTCTTT. It yields the protein CASSRGQRNTEAFF.

This chain uses TRBV5-5 with TRBJ1-5; perhaps TRBD1 as D (6 bases). The germline gives CDR1 SGHKS, CDR2 YYEKEE (reference sequence). Trimming removed 5 bases from V and 2 bases from J, with 14 bases in between. The CDR3 is 15 amino acids. CDR3 nucleotide sequence: TGTGCCAGCAGACTCACAGGGTCCGGCAATCAGCCCCAGCATTTT. Protein: CASRLTGSGNQPQHF.

The chain joins TRBV2 to TRBJ1-5; 7 bases map to TRBD1. This CDR3 spans 14 amino acids. J was trimmed by 5 bases and V by 3 bases; bases with no gene match: 4. CDR1 is SNHLY and CDR2 is FYNNEI in the germline V gene. The CDR3 DNA follows: TGTGCCAGCAGTGAGTCAGGGGGTTATCAGCCCCAGCATTTT. Its translation: CASSESGGYQPQHF.

The genes are TRBV2 and TRBJ2-3; D is possibly TRBD2 (5 bases). Germline V lookup: CDR1 SNHLY, CDR2 FYNNEI. The CDR3 runs to 16 residues. Trimming stripped 6 bases from V and 0 bases from J, with 16 bases between. CDR3 DNA sequence: TGTGCCAGCAGCACCCTAGCCGACCCTAGCACAGATACGCAGTATTTT. It specifies CASSTLADPSTDTQYF.

V usage is TRBV4-2 and J usage is TRBJ1-1; a possible D gene is TRBD1 (6 bases). Trimming pared 1 base from V and 2 bases from J, leaving 11 bases between. The CDR3 totals 15 residues. The germline V gene encodes CDR1 LGHNA and CDR2 YNFKEQ. Here the CDR3 reads CASSQGTDLNTEAFF. The CDR3 DNA reads as TGTGCCAGCAGCCAAGGGACAGACCTAAACACTGAAGCTTTCTTT.

This clone was seen just once. The chain combines TRBV5-5 with TRBJ1-2, with 7 bases fitting TRBD1. CDR3 size: 15 residues. The germline CDR1 and CDR2 sequences are SGHKS and YYEKEE (reference sequence). J lost 4 bases, V lost 3 bases, and 9 bases had no gene match. CDR3 nucleotide sequence: TGTGCCAGCAGCTGGGGACAGAGCAACTTCTATGGCTACACCTTC. Protein: CASSWGQSNFYGYTF.